Listed here are 22 T cell receptor beta chains from one sample, sequenced in a study of PD-1 blockade in classical Hodgkin lymphoma (dated by TCRdb to about 2020). This specimen's time point label, per the study, means: cycle 4 day 1 (C4D1), after around six weeks of nivolumab. Relapse after autologous stem cell transplantation had occurred in all trial patients, and cohorts A, B and C were distinguished by prior brentuximab vedotin exposure. Libraries were prepared through the immunoSEQ multiplex PCR assay. Not all clones reach the TCRdb copy of this immuneACCESS table, which keeps in-frame sequences only. Checked studies attribute under half of the gap to unresolved V genes and leave the rest unexplained. In all, the sample holds tens of thousands of clones, and 90% to 95% of those were seen once. The leading ten clones occupy around 8% of the sample. This specimen was peripheral blood mononuclear cells (PBMCs), taken before the fourth cycle of nivolumab. The receptor source for this set is a human donor with classical Hodgkin lymphoma.

CDR3 in amino acids: CASNPGQKSYEQYF. As DNA, the CDR3 is TGTGCCAGTAACCCCGGACAGAAATCCTACGAGCAGTACTTC. J is TRBJ2-7 and V is TRBV28; TRBD1 is a possible D gene (6 bases). Germline V CDR1 and CDR2: MDHEN, SYDVKM. This CDR3 spans 14 amino acids. V was trimmed by 9 bases and J by 1 base, leaving 16 bases between them.

This clone has a single count. The chain recombines TRBV28 with TRBJ1-1; TRBD1 agrees at 7 bases. The CDR3 contains 17 residues. Germline V gives CDR1 MDHEN, CDR2 SYDVKM. With V trimmed by 5 bases and J by 0 bases, 12 bases remained unmatched. The CDR3, as DNA: TGTGCCAGCAGTGAAACCTGGACAGGTATCATGAACACTGAAGCTTTCTTT. Translated: CASSETWTGIMNTEAFF.

The V call is TRBV18, the J call TRBJ2-1; 7 nucleotides agree with TRBD1. This CDR3 is built from 16 residues. Trimming at V came to 4 bases and at J to 1 base, leaving 7 bases not matched to a gene. The germline V gene encodes CDR1 KGHSH and CDR2 LQKENI. DNA of the CDR3: TGTGCCAGCTCACGCACAGGGGTTCAGTCCTACAATGAGCAGTTCTTC. It translates to CASSRTGVQSYNEQFF.

The chain employs TRBV6-1 and TRBJ1-5, with 8 positions matching TRBD1. This CDR3 is built from 15 residues. The V and J ends lost 8 bases and 5 bases, in that order; junction bases with no gene match: 11. The V gene's germline CDR1 is MNHNS and CDR2 SASEGT. CDR3 DNA: TGTGCCAGCCGACGTAAGACAGGGGCGGATCAGCCCCAGCATTTT. This gives the protein CASRRKTGADQPQHF.

The chain is built from TRBV21-1 and TRBJ2-1; the table's D call, TRBD2, has no DNA check behind it. TRBV21-1 is given as a pseudogene. This CDR3 is 19 amino acids long. The CDR3 loop is CASSNWTSGGRGAYNEQFF. The CDR3 nucleotides are TGTGCCAGCAGCAACTGGACTAGCGGGGGACGTGGGGCCTACAATGAGCAGTTCTTC.

The DNA for the CDR3 is TGCAGCGTTGAACCCCCCACAGGGGAACGGGGCTACACCTTC. It codes for CSVEPPTGERGYTF. The rearrangement joins TRBV29-1 to TRBJ1-2; 7 bases fit TRBD1. This CDR3 contains 14 residues. V was clipped by 2 bases and J by 8 bases; unmatched bases: 11. Germline CDR1 reads SQVTM; CDR2 reads ANQGSEA.

J is TRBJ2-7 and V is TRBV10-3; 10 bases are a match to TRBD1. After removal of 9 bases from V and 2 bases from J, the junction contained 1 base not matched to a gene. The CDR3 totals 12 residues. Germline CDR1 is ENHRY and CDR2 is SYGVKD. This CDR3 is CAMGTGAYEQYF. The CDR3 DNA follows: TGTGCCATGGGGACAGGGGCCTACGAGCAGTACTTC.

The CDR3 bases are TGTGCCAGCAGCTTACTTGGGGAGGGCAGGGATACGCAGTATTTT. This sequence encodes CASSLLGEGRDTQYF. The V and J genes are TRBV11-2 and TRBJ2-3, with 7 bases lining up with TRBD2. The germline gives CDR1 SGHAT, CDR2 FQNNGV. V lost 2 bases to trimming and J lost 6 bases; unmatched junction nucleotides: 8. CDR3 length: 15 amino acids.

This clone was found once. The chain combines TRBV5-8 with TRBJ2-2; D might be TRBD1 or TRBD2, each matching 5 bases. V lost 2 bases and J lost 4, with 12 bases in between. Looked up from germline, CDR1 is SGHTS and CDR2 is YDEGEE. CDR3 length: 15 amino acids. The DNA of the CDR3 is TGTGCCAGCAGCTTCGTTGGGGCGGGCACCGGGGAGCTGTTTTTT. Its translation is CASSFVGAGTGELFF.

The chain recombines TRBV9 with TRBJ2-1; D is possibly TRBD2 (5 bases). Germline CDR1 SGDLS, CDR2 YYNGEE. Trimming cost V 0 bases and J 0 bases, with 10 bases left between them. This CDR3 spans 16 amino acids. The CDR3 DNA reads TGTGCCAGCAGCGTAGGCGGCGGGCCCTCCTACAATGAGCAGTTCTTC. It codes for CASSVGGGPSYNEQFF.

This rearrangement joins TRBV4-1 to TRBJ2-5; TRBD2 agrees at 9 bases. The CDR3 length is 15 residues. Trimming took 1 base from V and 2 from J; bases not matched to a gene: 2. Per the germline V gene, CDR1 is MGHRA and CDR2 is YSYEKL. The CDR3 reads CASSQGTSAQETQYF. CDR3 in DNA: TGCGCCAGCAGCCAAGGGACTAGCGCACAAGAGACCCAGTACTTC.

V gene TRBV4-1 combines with J gene TRBJ2-1; no clear D gene. This CDR3 is 12 amino acids long. The germline gives CDR1 MGHRA, CDR2 YSYEKL. The V end was cut by 4 bases, the J end by 5 bases, with 6 bases between. CDR3 sequence: CASSPDHNEQFF. CDR3 sequence (DNA): TGCGCCAGCAGCCCGGACCACAATGAGCAGTTCTTC.

The rearrangement joins TRBV10-2 to TRBJ2-7; the D gene is possibly TRBD1 (6 bases). The germline V gene has CDR1 WSHSY and CDR2 SAAADI. The CDR3 is 12 residues long. V dropped 6 bases and J dropped 4 bases, with 10 bases sitting between them. The DNA for the CDR3 is TGCGCCAGCAGCGCCGGACAGTACGAGCAGTACTTC. Translated, it gives CASSAGQYEQYF.

This clone was seen once. This rearrangement joins TRBV28 to TRBJ2-7; the match to TRBD1 covers 7 bases. V dropped 4 bases and J dropped 6; count of bases not matched to a gene: 9. This CDR3 region has 14 residues. CDR1 and CDR2 from the germline V gene are MDHEN and SYDVKM. The CDR3: CASSSTGLTSEQYF. The DNA of the CDR3 is TGTGCCAGCAGTTCGACAGGGCTAACCTCCGAGCAGTACTTC.

The chain carries TRBV30 and TRBJ1-2; D ambiguous. The V end lost 2 bases, the J end lost 4 bases, and 8 bases lay between the germline ends. The CDR3 covers 12 residues. Per germline, CDR1 GTSNPN and CDR2 SVGIG (reference sequence). The CDR3 nucleotides read TGTGCCTGGAGTTTTATGGGCTATGGCTACACCTTC. This translates into CAWSFMGYGYTF.

The chain joins TRBV10-3 to TRBJ2-2; 7 bases agree with TRBD1. The germline V gene has CDR1 ENHRY and CDR2 SYGVKD. The length of the CDR3 is 17 residues. J lost 2 bases, V lost 6 bases, and 12 bases had no gene match. CDR3 in DNA: TGTGCCATCAGATCGGACAGGCGCCTAACTAACACCGGGGAGCTGTTTTTT. Amino acid sequence: CAIRSDRRLTNTGELFF.

The V and J genes are TRBV15 and TRBJ1-6; D ambiguous. Trimming took 1 base from V and 8 from J, leaving 15 bases between them. Per the germline V gene, CDR1 is LNHNV and CDR2 is YYDKDF (reference sequence). CDR3 length: 16 amino acids. CDR3 sequence: CATSRASPINYSPLHF. For the CDR3, the DNA is TGTGCCACCAGCAGAGCGAGCCCGATTAATTATTCACCCCTCCACTTT.

As regards this clone: The germline gene is not matched at one end of the junction; a read error may be the cause. Other DNA sequences in this specimen translate into the identical CDR3. This chain uses TRBV25-1 with TRBJ1-2; no clear D gene. Germline assignment: CDR1 MGHDK and CDR2 SYGVNS. The CDR3 extends over 13 amino acids. The CDR3 DNA follows: TGCGCCAGCAGTGAATTACTCGGGGTTGGCTACACCTTC. Translating it yields CASSELLGVGYTF.

The chain uses TRBV2 and TRBJ2-7; TRBD1 is a possible D gene (6 bases). CDR1 and CDR2 from the germline V gene are SNHLY and FYNNEI. CDR3 length: 14 amino acids. V lost 5 bases, J lost 6 bases, and 17 bases lay in between. The CDR3 spells CASSYTLDRSEQYF. CDR3 DNA sequence: TGTGCCAGCAGTTATACTTTAGACAGGAGCGAGCAGTACTTC.

This chain links TRBV4-1 with TRBJ2-5; 10 bases are shared with TRBD2. CDR3 size: 19 residues. The trim removed 0 bases at V and 6 bases at J, leaving 16 bases unmatched. CDR1 and CDR2 from the germline V gene are MGHRA and YSYEKL. CDR3 sequence: CASSQDRSAGGPEWQTQYF. The CDR3 nucleotides read TGCGCCAGCAGCCAAGATCGGTCAGCGGGAGGGCCCGAGTGGCAGACCCAGTACTTC.

This clone was counted once. V is TRBV4-2 and J is TRBJ2-7; D gene unclear. The V gene's germline CDR1 is LGHNA and CDR2 YNFKEQ. V was cut by 3 bases and J by 5 bases, with 14 bases left in between. The CDR3 spans 14 residues. As DNA, the CDR3 is TGTGCCAGCAGCCATGCCGGGTCAGTGGACGAGCAGTACTTC. It yields the protein CASSHAGSVDEQYF.

This clone was counted only a few times. The chain combines TRBV19 with TRBJ1-3; D remains ambiguous. Between the trimmed V and J ends, which lost 6 bases and 0 bases, there was a span of 9 bases. The CDR3 runs 14 residues. The germline CDR1 and CDR2 sequences are LNHDA and SQIVND (reference sequence). CDR3 nucleotide sequence: TGTGCCAGTAGCCACGTACCCTCTGGAAACACCATATATTTT. This encodes CASSHVPSGNTIYF.